The sequence of this T cell receptor (beta chain) was determined in a study of control samples from healthy donors and cancer patients. The germline V and J ends were trimmed by 8 bases and 1 base, with 9 bases remaining between them. The CDR3 length is 13 residues. Germline V CDR1 and CDR2: SGHDN, FVKESK. TCRdb keeps only in-frame clones here, not all; method: immunoSEQ multiplex PCR. The data show approximately 170,000 clones, with about 91% seen just once and 4.5% to 6% held by the top ten. The chain couples TRBV14 to TRBJ2-1; D ambiguous. The sample taken for sequencing was blood. The sequence was obtained from a woman in her twenties or thirties in good health. CDR3 sequence: CASCYSSYNEQFF. For the CDR3, the DNA is TGTGCCAGCTGTTACAGTTCCTACAATGAGCAGTTCTTC.